The present T cell receptor (beta chain) was sequenced within a study of blood T cell repertoires in COVID-19. Whole-study context: Spain, Italy and the United States supplied samples that represented acute and convalescent COVID-19. The analysed material was cDNA or gDNA that came from T cells, B-cell-depleted T cells, or PBMCs.

The CDR3 sequence is 16 residues long. Germline CDR1 and CDR2: SGHAT and FQDESV (reference sequence). With V trimmed by 5 bases and J by 4 bases, 9 bases remained unmatched. In the study's own analysis: Reference gene primers were amplified, and this amplification served to estimate nucleated cell counts. Produced via immunoSEQ multiplex PCR; TCRdb's table is partial and in-frame only. The V and J calls and clone size were taken over from that table, and D and trimming were inferred from the DNA. The sample lists approximately 150,000 clones, approximately 86% occurring once. This clone appeared a single time.

The origin of this receptor is a woman in her forties or fifties with acute or convalescent COVID-19. The chain uses TRBV11-1 and TRBJ2-7, with 12 bases that match TRBD1. Input material: peripheral blood. DNA of the CDR3: TGTGCCAGCAGCCGGACCGGGACAGGGGGCATGTACGAGCAGTACTTC. It yields the protein CASSRTGTGGMYEQYF. The complete variable domain, with remaining parts taken from reference TRBV11-1 and TRBJ2-7, reads EAEVAQSPRYKITEKSQAVAFWCDPISGHATLYWYRQILGQGPELLVQFQDESVVDDSQLPKDRFSAERLKGVDSTLKIQPAELGDSAMYLCASSRTGTGGMYEQYFGPGTRLTVT.